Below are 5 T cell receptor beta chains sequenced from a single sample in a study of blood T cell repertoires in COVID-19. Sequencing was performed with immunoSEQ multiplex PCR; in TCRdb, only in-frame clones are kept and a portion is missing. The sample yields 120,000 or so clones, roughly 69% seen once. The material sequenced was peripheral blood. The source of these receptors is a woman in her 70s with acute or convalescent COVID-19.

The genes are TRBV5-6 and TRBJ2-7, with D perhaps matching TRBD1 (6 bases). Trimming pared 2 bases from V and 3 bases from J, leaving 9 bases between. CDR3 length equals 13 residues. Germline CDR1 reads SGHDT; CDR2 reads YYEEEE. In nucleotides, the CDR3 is TGTGCCAGCAGCTTCGGACAGTTCTACGAGCAGTACTTC. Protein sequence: CASSFGQFYEQYF. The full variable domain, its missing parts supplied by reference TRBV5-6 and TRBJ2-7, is DAGVTQSPTHLIKTRGQQVTLRCSPKSGHDTVSWYQQALGQGPQFIFQYYEEEERQRGNFPDRFSGHQFPNYSSELNVNALLLGDSALYLCASSFGQFYEQYFGPGTRLTVT.

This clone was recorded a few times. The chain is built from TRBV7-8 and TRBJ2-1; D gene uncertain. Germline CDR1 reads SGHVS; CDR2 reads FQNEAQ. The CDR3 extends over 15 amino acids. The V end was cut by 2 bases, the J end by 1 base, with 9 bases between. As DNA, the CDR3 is TGTGCCAGCAGCTTATGGGCCGAGTCCTACAATGAGCAGTTCTTC. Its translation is CASSLWAESYNEQFF.

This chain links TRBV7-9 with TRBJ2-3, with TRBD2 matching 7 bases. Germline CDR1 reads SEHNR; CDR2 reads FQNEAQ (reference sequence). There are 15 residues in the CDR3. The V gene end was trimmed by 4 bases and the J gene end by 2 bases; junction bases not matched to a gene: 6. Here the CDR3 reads CASSSFGLDTDTQYF. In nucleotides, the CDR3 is TGTGCCAGCAGCTCCTTCGGACTAGACACAGATACGCAGTATTTT.

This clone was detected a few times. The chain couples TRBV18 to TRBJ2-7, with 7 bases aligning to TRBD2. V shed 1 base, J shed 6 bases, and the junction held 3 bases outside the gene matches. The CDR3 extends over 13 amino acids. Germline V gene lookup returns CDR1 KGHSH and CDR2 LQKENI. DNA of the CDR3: TGTGCCAGCTCACCACAGGGAGGGAGCGAGCAGTACTTC. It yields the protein CASSPQGGSEQYF.

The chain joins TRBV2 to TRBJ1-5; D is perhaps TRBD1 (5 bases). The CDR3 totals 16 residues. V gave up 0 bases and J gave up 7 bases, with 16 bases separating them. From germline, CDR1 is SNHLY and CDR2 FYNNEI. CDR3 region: CASSEALWGGRQPQHF. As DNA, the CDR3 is TGTGCCAGCAGTGAAGCGCTTTGGGGGGGAAGACAGCCCCAGCATTTT.